The source of this T cell receptor (beta chain) is a study of blood T cells in healthy people across ages. This CDR3 spans 12 amino acids. Germline CDR1 SGDLS, CDR2 YYNGEE. PCR was performed a second time for roughly 6 to 12 cycles using a sample-barcoded 5' primer and a J-beta primer mix. TCRdb used MiXCR to reprocess the 5' RACE reads, holding one entry per CDR3 protein. The top ten hold over 30% of the sample, which has hundreds of thousands of distinct CDR3 sequences, about 54% seen once. Concerning this clonotype: Germline is not matched at one junction end, which may reflect a read error.

The sequencing input was blood. This clonotype was obtained from a man in his fifties or sixties in good health. This chain connects TRBV9 to TRBJ2-1; D remains ambiguous. The CDR3 region is CARSVVEHEQFF. The CDR3 DNA sequence: TGTGCCAGAAGCGTAGTCGAGCATGAGCAGTTCTTC.